The following is a T cell receptor (beta chain) sequence with its context. Its antigen is undetermined. This sample was taken from a study of metastatic and nonmetastatic thyroid tumors. Turning to the study itself: The study looked at repertoires side by side in blood and in tumor or nodule tissue from malignant and benign thyroid patients. Study observations and caveats: As reported, TCR beta diversity in blood and tumor was significantly higher in malignant thyroid tumors than in benign nodules.

Original methodology: Across clinicopathological groups, CDR3 differences served as the basis for building a distant-metastasis classifier for papillary thyroid cancer. TCRdb re-called clones from the PCR reads using MiXCR. The V and J calls come from TCRdb's annotation, not from the publication. Among roughly 70,000 clones listed, roughly 18% were seen once. Germline CDR1 and CDR2: DFQATT and SNEGSKA (reference sequence). The CDR3 consists of 14 residues. The V end was cut by 4 bases, the J end by 7 bases, with 14 bases between. Not a single patient had been given any form of treatment at any point before undergoing thyroid surgery.

Sequenced material: blood. The clonotype was recovered from a female donor with papillary thyroid cancer or a benign thyroid nodule (not recorded which). Some clones in this sample may be carry-over from other donors' samples. The chain carries TRBV20-1 and TRBJ1-6, with a tentative D call TRBD1 (5 bases). In nucleotides, the CDR3 is TGCAGTGCTATCATACGGGGGAACAATTCACCCCTCCACTTT. It yields the protein CSAIIRGNNSPLHF.